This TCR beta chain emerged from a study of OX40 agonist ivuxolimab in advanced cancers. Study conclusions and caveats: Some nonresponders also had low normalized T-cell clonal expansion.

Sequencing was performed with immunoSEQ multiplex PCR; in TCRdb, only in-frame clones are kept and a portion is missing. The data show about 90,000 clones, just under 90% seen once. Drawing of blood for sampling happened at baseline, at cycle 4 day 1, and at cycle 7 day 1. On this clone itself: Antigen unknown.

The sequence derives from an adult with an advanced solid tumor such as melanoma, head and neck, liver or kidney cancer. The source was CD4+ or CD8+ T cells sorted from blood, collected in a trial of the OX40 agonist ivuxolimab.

The CDR3 loop reads CASSVETDTQYF. CDR3 sequence (DNA): TGTGCCAGCAGCGTAGAAACAGATACGCAGTATTTT. The rearrangement links TRBV9 to TRBJ2-3; no reliable D call. In germline, CDR1 is SGDLS, CDR2 YYNGEE. Between the trimmed V and J ends, which lost 0 bases and 3 bases, there was a span of 2 bases. There are 12 residues in the CDR3.